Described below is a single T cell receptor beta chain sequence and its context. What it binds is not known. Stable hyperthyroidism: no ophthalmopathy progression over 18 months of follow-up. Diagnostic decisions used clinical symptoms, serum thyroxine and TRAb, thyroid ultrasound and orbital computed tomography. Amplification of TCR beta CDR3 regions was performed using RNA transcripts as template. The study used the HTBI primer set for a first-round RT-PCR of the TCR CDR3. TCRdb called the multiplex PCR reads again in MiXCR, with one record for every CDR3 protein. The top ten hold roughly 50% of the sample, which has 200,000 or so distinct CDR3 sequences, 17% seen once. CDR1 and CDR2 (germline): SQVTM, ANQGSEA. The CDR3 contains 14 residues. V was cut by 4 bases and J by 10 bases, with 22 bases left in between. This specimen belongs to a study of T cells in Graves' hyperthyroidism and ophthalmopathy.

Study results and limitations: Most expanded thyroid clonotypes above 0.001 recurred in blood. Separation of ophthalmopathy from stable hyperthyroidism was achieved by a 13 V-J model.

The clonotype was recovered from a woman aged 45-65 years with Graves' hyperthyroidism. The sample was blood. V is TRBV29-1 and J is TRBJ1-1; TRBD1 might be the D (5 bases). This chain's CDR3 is CSVVGAGLWGTAFF. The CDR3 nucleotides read TGCAGCGTTGTAGGGGCCGGTTTGTGGGGAACAGCTTTCTTT.